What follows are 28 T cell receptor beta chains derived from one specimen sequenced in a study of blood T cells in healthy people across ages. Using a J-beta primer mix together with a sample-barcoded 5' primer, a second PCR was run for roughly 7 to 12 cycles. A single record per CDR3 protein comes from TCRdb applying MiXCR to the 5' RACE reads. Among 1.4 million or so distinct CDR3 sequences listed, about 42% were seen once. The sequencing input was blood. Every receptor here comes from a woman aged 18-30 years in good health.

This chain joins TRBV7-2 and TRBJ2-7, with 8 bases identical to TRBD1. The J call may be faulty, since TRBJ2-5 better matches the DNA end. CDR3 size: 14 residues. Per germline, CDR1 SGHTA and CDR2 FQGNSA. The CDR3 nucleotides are TGTGCCAGCAGCTTAGTAGCAGGGGGCGCGACCCAGTACTTC. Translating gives CASSLVAGGATQYF.

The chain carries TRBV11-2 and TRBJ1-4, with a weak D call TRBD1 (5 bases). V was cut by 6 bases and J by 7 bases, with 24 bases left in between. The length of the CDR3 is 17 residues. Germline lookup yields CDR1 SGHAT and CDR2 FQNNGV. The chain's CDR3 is CASRSIRGNTASEKLFF. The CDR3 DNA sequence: TGTGCCAGCAGGTCAATCCGGGGGAACACGGCGAGTGAAAAACTGTTTTTT.

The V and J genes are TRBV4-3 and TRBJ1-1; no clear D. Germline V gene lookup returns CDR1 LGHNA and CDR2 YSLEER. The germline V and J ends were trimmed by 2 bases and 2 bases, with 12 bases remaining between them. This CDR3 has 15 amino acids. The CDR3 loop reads CASSQFLKPNTEAFF. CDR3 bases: TGCGCCAGCAGCCAATTCTTGAAGCCAAACACTGAAGCTTTCTTT.

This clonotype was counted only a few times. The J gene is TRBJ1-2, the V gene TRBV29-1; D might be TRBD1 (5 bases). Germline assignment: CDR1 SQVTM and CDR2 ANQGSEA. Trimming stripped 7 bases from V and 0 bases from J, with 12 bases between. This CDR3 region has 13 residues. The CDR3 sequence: CSAGTASNYGYTF. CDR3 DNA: TGCAGCGCAGGGACGGCATCTAACTATGGCTACACCTTC.

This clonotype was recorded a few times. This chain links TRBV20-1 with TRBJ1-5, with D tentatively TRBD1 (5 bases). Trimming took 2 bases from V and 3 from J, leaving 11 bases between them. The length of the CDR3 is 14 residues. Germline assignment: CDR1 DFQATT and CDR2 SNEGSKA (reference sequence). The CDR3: CSARLGGYNQPQHF. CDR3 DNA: TGCAGTGCTAGACTCGGGGGATACAATCAGCCCCAGCATTTT.

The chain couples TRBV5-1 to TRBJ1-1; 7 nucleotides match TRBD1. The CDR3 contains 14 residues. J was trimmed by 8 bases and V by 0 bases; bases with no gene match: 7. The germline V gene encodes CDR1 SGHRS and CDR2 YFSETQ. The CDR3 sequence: CASSLDGQDREAFF. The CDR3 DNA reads TGCGCCAGCAGCTTGGATGGACAGGACCGAGAAGCTTTCTTT.

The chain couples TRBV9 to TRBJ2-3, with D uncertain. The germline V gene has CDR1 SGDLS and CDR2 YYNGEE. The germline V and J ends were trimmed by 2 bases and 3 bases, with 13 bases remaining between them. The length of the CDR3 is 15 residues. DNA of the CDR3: TGTGCCAGCAGCGTGAGTGGGATAGGTACAGATACGCAGTATTTT. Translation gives CASSVSGIGTDTQYF.

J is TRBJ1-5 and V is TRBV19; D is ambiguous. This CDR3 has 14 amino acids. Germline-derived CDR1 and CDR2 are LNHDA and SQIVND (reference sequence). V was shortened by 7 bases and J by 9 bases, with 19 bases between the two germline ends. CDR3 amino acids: CASTSPSGKMPQHF. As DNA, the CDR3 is TGTGCCAGTACTTCCCCATCTGGAAAGATGCCCCAGCATTTT.

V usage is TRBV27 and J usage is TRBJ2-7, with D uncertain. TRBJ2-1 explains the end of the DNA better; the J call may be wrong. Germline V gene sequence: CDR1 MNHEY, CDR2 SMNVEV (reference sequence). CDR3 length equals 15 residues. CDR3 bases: TGTGCCAGCAGTTTATCGCAAGTGGGATTCTACGAGCAGTTCTTC. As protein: CASSLSQVGFYEQFF.

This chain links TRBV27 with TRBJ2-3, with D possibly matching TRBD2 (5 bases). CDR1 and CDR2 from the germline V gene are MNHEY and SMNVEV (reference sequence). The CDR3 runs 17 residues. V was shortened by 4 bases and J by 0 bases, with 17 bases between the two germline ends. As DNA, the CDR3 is TGTGCCAGCAGTTCCACCCCGGACTGGTCTAGCACAGATACGCAGTATTTT. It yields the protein CASSSTPDWSSTDTQYF.

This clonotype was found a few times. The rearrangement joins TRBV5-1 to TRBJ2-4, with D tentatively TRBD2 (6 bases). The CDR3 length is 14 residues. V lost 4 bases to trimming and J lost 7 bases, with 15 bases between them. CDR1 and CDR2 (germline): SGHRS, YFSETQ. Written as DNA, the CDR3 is TGCGCCAGCAGCGCATCGCGGGGCGCGAACATTCAGTACTTC. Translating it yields CASSASRGANIQYF.

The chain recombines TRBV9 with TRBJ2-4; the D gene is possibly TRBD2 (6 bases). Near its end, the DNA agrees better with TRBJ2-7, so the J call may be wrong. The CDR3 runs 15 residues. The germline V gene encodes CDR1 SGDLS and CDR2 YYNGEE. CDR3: CASSVAPGGTYEQYF. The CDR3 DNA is TGTGCCAGCAGCGTAGCCCCCGGGGGAACCTACGAGCAGTACTTC.

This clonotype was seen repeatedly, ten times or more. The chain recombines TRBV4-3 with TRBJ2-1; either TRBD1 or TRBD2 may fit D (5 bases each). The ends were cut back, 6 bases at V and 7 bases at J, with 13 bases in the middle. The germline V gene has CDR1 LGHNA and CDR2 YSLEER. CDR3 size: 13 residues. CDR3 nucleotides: TGCGCCAGCAGTCGAGGGACGGGTAATGAGCAGTTCTTC. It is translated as CASSRGTGNEQFF.

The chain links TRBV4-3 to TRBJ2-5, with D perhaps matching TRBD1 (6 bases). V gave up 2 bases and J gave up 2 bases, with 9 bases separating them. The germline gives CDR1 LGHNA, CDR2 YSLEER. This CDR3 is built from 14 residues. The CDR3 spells CASSQRTVQETQYF. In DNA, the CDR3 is TGCGCCAGCAGCCAACGGACAGTTCAAGAGACCCAGTACTTC.

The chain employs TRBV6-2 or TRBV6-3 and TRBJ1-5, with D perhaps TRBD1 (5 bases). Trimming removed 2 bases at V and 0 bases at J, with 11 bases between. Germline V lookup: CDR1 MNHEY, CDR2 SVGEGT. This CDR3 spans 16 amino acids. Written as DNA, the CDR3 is TGTGCCAGCAGTTACGGACAAGGGGTTAGCAATCAGCCCCAGCATTTT. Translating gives CASSYGQGVSNQPQHF.

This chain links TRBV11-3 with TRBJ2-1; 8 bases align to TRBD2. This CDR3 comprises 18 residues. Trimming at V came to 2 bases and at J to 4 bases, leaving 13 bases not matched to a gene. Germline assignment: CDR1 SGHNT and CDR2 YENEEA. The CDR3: CASSLRGGSGTEYNEQFF. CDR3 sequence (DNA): TGTGCCAGCAGCTTACGGGGGGGGTCCGGGACGGAATACAATGAGCAGTTCTTC.

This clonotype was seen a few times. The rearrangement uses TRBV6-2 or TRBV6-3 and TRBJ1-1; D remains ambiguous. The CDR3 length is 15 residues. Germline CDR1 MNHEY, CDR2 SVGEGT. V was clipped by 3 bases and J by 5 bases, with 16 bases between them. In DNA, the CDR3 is TGTGCCAGCAGTTATCGAGCTTCTGCTAGGACTGAAGCTTTCTTT. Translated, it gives CASSYRASARTEAFF.

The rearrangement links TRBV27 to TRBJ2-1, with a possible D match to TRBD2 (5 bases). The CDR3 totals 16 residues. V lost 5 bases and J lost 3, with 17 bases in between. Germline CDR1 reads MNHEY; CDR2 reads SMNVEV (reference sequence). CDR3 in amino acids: CASSPLLPAVYNEQFF. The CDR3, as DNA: TGTGCCAGCAGTCCCCTCTTGCCAGCGGTCTACAATGAGCAGTTCTTC.

The CDR3 coding sequence is TGTGCCAGCAGCCCCCTTATGAGCTCTGGGGCCAACGTCCTGACTTTC. Its protein product is CASSPLMSSGANVLTF. This sequence joins TRBV6-2 or TRBV6-3 and TRBJ2-6; D not certain. This CDR3 has 16 residues. The germline V and J ends were trimmed by 6 bases and 0 bases, with 12 bases remaining between them. Germline-derived CDR1 and CDR2 are MNHEY and SVGEGT.

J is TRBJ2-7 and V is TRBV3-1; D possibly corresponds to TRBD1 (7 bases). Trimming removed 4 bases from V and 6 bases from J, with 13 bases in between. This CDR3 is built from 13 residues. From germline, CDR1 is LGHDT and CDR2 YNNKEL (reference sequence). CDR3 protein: CASSLQGGREQYF. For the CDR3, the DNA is TGTGCCAGCAGCCTTCAGGGGGGCCGCGAGCAGTACTTC.

CDR3 residues: CATSGGGTAYNEQFF. The CDR3 DNA reads TGTGCCACCAGTGGGGGGGGGACAGCCTACAATGAGCAGTTCTTC. The J gene is TRBJ2-1, the V gene TRBV24-1; D possibly matches TRBD1 or TRBD2 (7 bases each). The ends were cut back, 5 bases at V and 2 bases at J, with 12 bases in the middle. CDR3 length equals 15 residues. The germline gives CDR1 KGHDR, CDR2 SFDVKD.

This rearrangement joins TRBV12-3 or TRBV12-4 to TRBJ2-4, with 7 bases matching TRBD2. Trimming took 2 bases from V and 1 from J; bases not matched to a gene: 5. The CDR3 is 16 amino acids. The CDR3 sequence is CASSLSGKVAKNIQYF. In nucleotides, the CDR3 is TGTGCCAGCAGTTTAAGCGGGAAGGTGGCCAAAAACATTCAGTACTTC.

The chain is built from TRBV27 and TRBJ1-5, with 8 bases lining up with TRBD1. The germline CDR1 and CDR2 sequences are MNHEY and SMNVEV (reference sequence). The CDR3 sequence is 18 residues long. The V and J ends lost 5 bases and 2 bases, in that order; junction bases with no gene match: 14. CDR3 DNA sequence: TGTGCCAGCAGTACGGCCTCAGGGGGCGGGTTTGGCAATCAGCCCCAGCATTTT. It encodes CASSTASGGGFGNQPQHF.

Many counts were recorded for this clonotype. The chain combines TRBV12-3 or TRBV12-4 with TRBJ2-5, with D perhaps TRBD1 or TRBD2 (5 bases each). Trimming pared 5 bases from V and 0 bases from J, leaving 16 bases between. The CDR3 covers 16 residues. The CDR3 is CASSLPRDEYQETQYF. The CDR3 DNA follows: TGTGCCAGCAGTCTGCCCCGGGACGAGTACCAAGAGACCCAGTACTTC.

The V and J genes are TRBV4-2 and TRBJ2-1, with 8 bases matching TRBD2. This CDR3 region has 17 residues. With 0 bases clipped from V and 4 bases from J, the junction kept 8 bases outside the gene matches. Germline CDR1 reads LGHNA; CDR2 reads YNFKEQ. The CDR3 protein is CASSQDPLAESYNEQFF. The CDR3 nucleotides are TGTGCCAGCAGCCAAGACCCACTAGCGGAGTCTTACAATGAGCAGTTCTTC.

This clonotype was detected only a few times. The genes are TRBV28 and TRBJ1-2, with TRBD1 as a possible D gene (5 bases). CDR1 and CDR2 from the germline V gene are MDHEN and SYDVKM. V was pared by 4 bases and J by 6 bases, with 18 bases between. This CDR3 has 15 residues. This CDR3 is CASSWRRGTRNGYTF. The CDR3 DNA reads TGTGCCAGCAGTTGGCGACGGGGGACCCGCAATGGCTACACCTTC.

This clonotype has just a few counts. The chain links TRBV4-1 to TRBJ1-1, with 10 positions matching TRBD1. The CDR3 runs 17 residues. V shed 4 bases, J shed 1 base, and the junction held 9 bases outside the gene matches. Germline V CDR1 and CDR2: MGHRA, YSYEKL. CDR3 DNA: TGCGCCAGCAGCCGGGACCGGGACAGGGGCGGGAACACTGAAGCTTTCTTT. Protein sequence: CASSRDRDRGGNTEAFF.

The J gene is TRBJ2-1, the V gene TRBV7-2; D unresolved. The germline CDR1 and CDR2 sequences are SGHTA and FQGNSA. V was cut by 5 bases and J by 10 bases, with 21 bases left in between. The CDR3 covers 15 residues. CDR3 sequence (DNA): TGTGCCAGCAGCCTCCACAGCCCCCTTCACTACGAGCAGTTCTTC. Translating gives CASSLHSPLHYEQFF.